Listed below are T cell receptor beta chains from one sample, sequenced in a study of cytomegalovirus exposure and HLA in healthy donors. Libraries were prepared by immunoSEQ multiplex PCR; TCRdb keeps only in-frame clonotypes and omits some of them. The sample includes more than 110,000 clones, approximately 80% seen only once; the top ten take about 5%. The specimen was PBMCs. The receptor source for this set is a male donor in good health and CMV-seronegative. Each CDR3 is given with its conserved first and last residue. The D gene is left open where the match is weak. Only some rows state a clone size, as once, few, many or a class for expanded clones.

d_gene: -
j_gene: TRBJ2-5
abundance: -
v_gene: TRBV30
CDR3aa: CAWGFPSATQETQYF
CDR3nt: TGTGCCTGGGGTTTCCCTAGCGCGACACAAGAGACCCAGTACTTC

d_gene: -
j_gene: TRBJ2-7
abundance: -
v_gene: TRBV7-9
CDR3aa: CASSYGQYEQYF
CDR3nt: TGTGCCAGCAGCTACGGACAGTACGAGCAGTACTTC

d_gene: TRBD1
j_gene: TRBJ1-6
abundance: -
v_gene: TRBV27
CDR3aa: CASSFKGQGNNNSPLHF
CDR3nt: TGTGCCAGCAGTTTTAAGGGACAGGGGAATAACAATTCACCCCTCCACTTT

d_gene: -
j_gene: TRBJ1-2
abundance: -
v_gene: TRBV27
CDR3aa: CASSREGYGYTF
CDR3nt: TGTGCCAGCAGCAGGGAGGGCTATGGCTACACCTTC

d_gene: -
j_gene: TRBJ2-7
abundance: once
v_gene: TRBV5-1
CDR3aa: CASSSRDTLYEQYF
CDR3nt: TGCGCCAGCAGCTCCCGGGACACCCTCTACGAGCAGTACTTC

d_gene: -
j_gene: TRBJ2-6
abundance: -
v_gene: TRBV4-3
CDR3aa: CASSQDGGAANVLTF
CDR3nt: TGCGCCAGCAGCCAAGATGGGGGGGCGGCCAACGTCCTGACTTTC

d_gene: -
j_gene: TRBJ1-2
abundance: -
v_gene: TRBV15
CDR3aa: CATSREGGAGGYTF
CDR3nt: TGTGCCACCAGCAGAGAGGGGGGAGCGGGCGGCTACACCTTC

d_gene: -
j_gene: TRBJ2-1
abundance: few
v_gene: TRBV18
CDR3aa: CASSPPLSVSSYNEQFF
CDR3nt: TGTGCCAGCTCACCCCCTCTTAGCGTAAGCTCCTACAATGAGCAGTTCTTC

d_gene: -
j_gene: TRBJ2-7
abundance: -
v_gene: TRBV7-9
CDR3aa: CASSPRDFYEQYF
CDR3nt: TGTGCCAGCAGTCCCAGGGACTTCTACGAGCAGTACTTC

d_gene: TRBD1
j_gene: TRBJ1-5
abundance: -
v_gene: TRBV4-1
CDR3aa: CASTSGQGITQPQHF
CDR3nt: TGCGCCAGCACCTCGGGACAGGGGATTACTCAGCCCCAGCATTTT

d_gene: -
j_gene: TRBJ1-2
abundance: -
v_gene: TRBV6-6
CDR3aa: CASSYSGGYGYTF
CDR3nt: TGTGCCAGCAGTTACTCCGGGGGCTATGGCTACACCTTC

d_gene: -
j_gene: TRBJ2-1
abundance: few
v_gene: TRBV5-4
CDR3aa: CASMEHNEQFF
CDR3nt: TGTGCCAGCATGGAGCACAATGAGCAGTTCTTC

d_gene: -
j_gene: TRBJ1-4
abundance: -
v_gene: TRBV6-5
CDR3aa: CASSYRGSNEKLFF
CDR3nt: TGTGCCAGCAGTTACAGGGGCTCTAATGAAAAACTGTTTTTT

d_gene: -
j_gene: TRBJ2-2
abundance: -
v_gene: TRBV2
CDR3aa: CASSAASVNTGELFF
CDR3nt: TGTGCCAGCAGTGCGGCTAGCGTGAACACCGGGGAGCTGTTTTTT

d_gene: TRBD1
j_gene: TRBJ1-3
abundance: -
v_gene: TRBV5-1
CDR3aa: CASEETGYGNTIYF
CDR3nt: TGCGCCAGCGAGGAGACAGGGTACGGAAACACCATATATTTT

d_gene: -
j_gene: TRBJ1-4
abundance: -
v_gene: TRBV18
CDR3aa: CASSPSQGRREKLFF
CDR3nt: TGTGCCAGCTCACCGTCTCAGGGTAGGCGCGAAAAACTGTTTTTT

d_gene: -
j_gene: TRBJ1-3
abundance: -
v_gene: TRBV6-1
CDR3aa: CASSETTAFSGNTIYF
CDR3nt: TGTGCCAGCAGTGAGACGACAGCTTTCTCTGGAAACACCATATATTTT

d_gene: -
j_gene: TRBJ1-2
abundance: -
v_gene: TRBV9
CDR3aa: CASSPTGMDYGYTF
CDR3nt: TGTGCCAGCAGTCCCACAGGGATGGACTATGGCTACACCTTC

d_gene: -
j_gene: TRBJ2-1
abundance: -
v_gene: TRBV5-1
CDR3aa: CASSPRNLDNEQFF
CDR3nt: TGCGCCAGCAGCCCCCGTAACTTGGACAATGAGCAGTTCTTC

d_gene: -
j_gene: TRBJ1-1
abundance: once
v_gene: TRBV9
CDR3aa: CASSATGKLMNTEAFF
CDR3nt: TGTGCCAGCAGCGCTACAGGGAAGCTGATGAACACTGAAGCTTTCTTT

d_gene: -
j_gene: TRBJ1-3
abundance: -
v_gene: TRBV9
CDR3aa: CASSEFSTLGSGNTIYF
CDR3nt: TGTGCCAGCAGCGAATTTTCGACTCTCGGCTCTGGAAACACCATATATTTT

d_gene: -
j_gene: TRBJ2-2
abundance: -
v_gene: TRBV9
CDR3aa: CASSAGVGSGELFF
CDR3nt: TGTGCCAGCAGCGCCGGAGTGGGTTCCGGGGAGCTGTTTTTT

d_gene: -
j_gene: TRBJ1-5
abundance: -
v_gene: TRBV18
CDR3aa: CASSPSRDQPQHF
CDR3nt: TGTGCCAGCTCACCCTCCAGGGATCAGCCCCAGCATTTT

d_gene: TRBD1
j_gene: TRBJ1-5
abundance: -
v_gene: TRBV5-8
CDR3aa: CASSRRTGVSNQPQHF
CDR3nt: TGTGCCAGCAGCCGTAGGACAGGGGTGAGCAATCAGCCCCAGCATTTT

d_gene: -
j_gene: TRBJ1-6
abundance: -
v_gene: TRBV2
CDR3aa: CASSAGGGWNSPLHF
CDR3nt: TGTGCCAGCAGTGCGGGGGGGGGCTGGAATTCACCCCTCCACTTT

d_gene: -
j_gene: TRBJ1-3
abundance: few
v_gene: TRBV10-3
CDR3aa: CAISESYGTGNTIYF
CDR3nt: TGTGCCATCAGTGAGTCGTACGGGACTGGAAACACCATATATTTT

d_gene: -
j_gene: TRBJ1-2
abundance: -
v_gene: TRBV7-8
CDR3aa: CASSFSGHGYTF
CDR3nt: TGTGCCAGCAGCTTTTCAGGGCATGGCTACACCTTC

d_gene: -
j_gene: TRBJ2-7
abundance: once
v_gene: TRBV29-1
CDR3aa: CSVEVAGQPLSSYEQYF
CDR3nt: TGCAGCGTTGAAGTCGCGGGACAGCCTTTGAGCTCCTACGAGCAGTACTTC

d_gene: TRBD1
j_gene: TRBJ2-6
abundance: -
v_gene: TRBV4-1
CDR3aa: CASSHRTGAGSGANVLTF
CDR3nt: TGCGCCAGCAGCCATCGAACAGGGGCCGGGTCTGGGGCCAACGTCCTGACTTTC

d_gene: -
j_gene: TRBJ1-1
abundance: -
v_gene: TRBV5-1
CDR3aa: CASSLVGEGTEAFF
CDR3nt: TGCGCCAGCAGCTTGGTAGGGGAGGGCACTGAAGCTTTCTTT

d_gene: -
j_gene: TRBJ2-5
abundance: -
v_gene: TRBV5-1
CDR3aa: CASSLGRKPPETQYF
CDR3nt: TGCGCCAGCAGCTTGGGCAGGAAACCCCCAGAGACCCAGTACTTC

d_gene: TRBD1
j_gene: TRBJ1-5
abundance: few
v_gene: TRBV7-9
CDR3aa: CASSLQGNQPQHF
CDR3nt: TGTGCCAGCAGCCTACAGGGGAATCAGCCCCAGCATTTT

d_gene: TRBD2
j_gene: TRBJ2-7
abundance: -
v_gene: TRBV27
CDR3aa: CASSPQAGPPYEQYF
CDR3nt: TGTGCCAGCAGTCCCCAAGCGGGGCCCCCTTACGAGCAGTACTTC

d_gene: -
j_gene: TRBJ1-2
abundance: -
v_gene: TRBV7-8
CDR3aa: CASSLVGGFFNYGYTF
CDR3nt: TGTGCCAGCAGCTTAGTTGGAGGCTTCTTTAACTATGGCTACACCTTC

d_gene: -
j_gene: TRBJ1-1
abundance: -
v_gene: TRBV18
CDR3aa: CASSRSTEAFF
CDR3nt: TGTGCCAGCTCCCGGAGTACGGAAGCTTTCTTT

d_gene: TRBD1
j_gene: TRBJ2-5
abundance: few
v_gene: TRBV2
CDR3aa: CASGKGARETQYF
CDR3nt: TGTGCCAGCGGGAAGGGGGCGCGGGAGACCCAGTACTTC

d_gene: -
j_gene: TRBJ1-6
abundance: -
v_gene: TRBV10-2
CDR3aa: CASSGSALRGASYNSPLHF
CDR3nt: TGCGCCAGCAGTGGTTCGGCTCTCAGGGGCGCCTCCTATAATTCACCCCTCCACTTT

d_gene: -
j_gene: TRBJ1-2
abundance: few
v_gene: TRBV5-6
CDR3aa: CASSLSGDLYGYTF
CDR3nt: TGTGCCAGCAGCTTGTCAGGGGACCTCTATGGCTACACCTTC

d_gene: -
j_gene: TRBJ2-2
abundance: once
v_gene: TRBV11-2
CDR3aa: CASRAPFANTGELFF
CDR3nt: TGTGCCAGCAGGGCCCCGTTCGCGAACACCGGGGAGCTGTTTTTT

d_gene: -
j_gene: TRBJ2-2
abundance: -
v_gene: TRBV10-3
CDR3aa: CAIKAGQTNTGELFF
CDR3nt: TGTGCCATCAAGGCCGGACAGACGAACACCGGGGAGCTGTTTTTT

d_gene: -
j_gene: TRBJ1-1
abundance: -
v_gene: TRBV10-3
CDR3aa: CALRPGYEAFF
CDR3nt: TGTGCCCTCCGTCCCGGTTATGAAGCTTTCTTT

d_gene: TRBD1
j_gene: TRBJ1-2
abundance: -
v_gene: TRBV6-1
CDR3aa: CASSPGTGGGYTF
CDR3nt: TGTGCCAGCAGCCCCGGGACAGGGGGTGGCTACACCTTC

d_gene: TRBD2
j_gene: TRBJ2-7
abundance: -
v_gene: TRBV7-2
CDR3aa: CASSARAGVGEQYF
CDR3nt: TGTGCCAGCAGCGCGAGAGCGGGGGTCGGCGAGCAGTACTTC

d_gene: -
j_gene: TRBJ2-7
abundance: -
v_gene: TRBV6-5
CDR3aa: CASSYSLRGAPEQYF
CDR3nt: TGTGCCAGCAGTTACTCTTTACGGGGGGCCCCGGAGCAGTACTTC

d_gene: -
j_gene: TRBJ2-1
abundance: -
v_gene: TRBV6-5
CDR3aa: CASSYWGGSGNEQFF
CDR3nt: TGTGCCAGCAGTTACTGGGGGGGCTCGGGAAATGAGCAGTTCTTC

d_gene: -
j_gene: TRBJ1-2
abundance: -
v_gene: TRBV7-2
CDR3aa: CASSLDQGRSAYTF
CDR3nt: TGTGCCAGCAGCTTAGATCAAGGGAGATCGGCCTACACCTTC

d_gene: -
j_gene: TRBJ2-7
abundance: -
v_gene: TRBV6-1
CDR3aa: CASSDYLQGREQYF
CDR3nt: TGTGCCAGCAGTGATTATCTCCAGGGGCGAGAGCAGTACTTC

d_gene: TRBD1
j_gene: TRBJ1-1
abundance: -
v_gene: TRBV19
CDR3aa: CASSVITGGTEAFF
CDR3nt: TGTGCCAGTAGTGTTATCACAGGGGGCACTGAAGCTTTCTTT

d_gene: TRBD1
j_gene: TRBJ1-1
abundance: -
v_gene: TRBV7-9
CDR3aa: CASSHRGRRITEAFF
CDR3nt: TGTGCCAGCAGCCACAGGGGGCGCCGTATCACTGAAGCTTTCTTT

d_gene: -
j_gene: TRBJ2-7
abundance: -
v_gene: TRBV6-5
CDR3aa: CASRLGGWGYYEQYF
CDR3nt: TGTGCCAGCAGACTCGGGGGTTGGGGGTACTACGAGCAGTACTTC

d_gene: -
j_gene: TRBJ1-3
abundance: -
v_gene: TRBV14
CDR3aa: CASSQLTDSGNTIYF
CDR3nt: TGTGCCAGCAGCCAATTGACAGACTCTGGAAACACCATATATTTT

d_gene: TRBD1
j_gene: TRBJ1-5
abundance: -
v_gene: TRBV6-5
CDR3aa: CASSTTGGGQPQHF
CDR3nt: TGTGCCAGCAGTACGACAGGGGGCGGTCAGCCCCAGCATTTT

d_gene: -
j_gene: TRBJ2-7
abundance: -
v_gene: TRBV5-6
CDR3aa: CASSLGQGYREQYF
CDR3nt: TGTGCCAGCAGCTTGGGCCAGGGGTATCGGGAGCAGTACTTC

d_gene: TRBD1
j_gene: TRBJ2-7
abundance: once
v_gene: TRBV5-6
CDR3aa: CASSTPGQLYEQYF
CDR3nt: TGTGCCAGCAGCACACCGGGACAGCTCTACGAGCAGTACTTC

d_gene: TRBD2
j_gene: TRBJ2-3
abundance: -
v_gene: TRBV6-6
CDR3aa: CASSHPAGGLNTQYF
CDR3nt: TGTGCCAGCAGCCACCCAGCGGGGGGGCTCAATACGCAGTATTTT

d_gene: -
j_gene: TRBJ1-5
abundance: few
v_gene: TRBV10-3
CDR3aa: CATRQAYNQPQHF
CDR3nt: TGTGCCACGCGACAGGCGTACAATCAGCCCCAGCATTTT

d_gene: TRBD1
j_gene: TRBJ1-1
abundance: -
v_gene: TRBV10-2
CDR3aa: CASSQGQGGTEAFF
CDR3nt: TGCGCCAGCAGCCAAGGACAGGGTGGAACTGAAGCTTTCTTT

d_gene: -
j_gene: TRBJ2-2
abundance: -
v_gene: TRBV28
CDR3aa: CASTYTGELFF
CDR3nt: TGTGCCAGCACCTACACCGGGGAGCTGTTTTTT

d_gene: -
j_gene: TRBJ2-5
abundance: -
v_gene: TRBV19
CDR3aa: CASRPPGETQYF
CDR3nt: TGTGCCAGTAGGCCCCCCGGTGAGACCCAGTACTTC